A selection of T cell receptor beta chains follows, all from one sample in a study of memory CD4+ T cells and cytomegalovirus serostatus. The table came from immunoSEQ multiplex PCR; TCRdb's copy has only in-frame clones and leaves some out. The sample holds about 40,000 clones; 76% are singletons and the top ten take 6.4%. Sequencing used memory CD4+ T cells from blood. The receptors were sampled from an adult in good health and CMV-seronegative. CDR3s include the opening cysteine and the closing phenylalanine or tryptophan. D genes are given only for firm matches. Only some rows state a clone size, as once, few, many or a class for expanded clones.

J gene: TRBJ1-4
D gene: .
clone size: .
V gene: TRBV7-2
CDR3 protein: CASSLARGAEKLFF
CDR3 DNA: TGTGCCAGCAGCTTAGCTAGGGGGGCTGAAAAACTGTTTTTT

J gene: TRBJ1-4
D gene: .
clone size: .
V gene: TRBV7-6
CDR3 protein: CASSPLVPSSTNEKLFF
CDR3 DNA: TGTGCCAGCAGCCCCCTGGTTCCCTCATCAACTAATGAAAAACTGTTTTTT

J gene: TRBJ2-5
D gene: .
clone size: few
V gene: TRBV6-6
CDR3 protein: CASSPQETQYF
CDR3 DNA: TGTGCCAGCAGTCCTCAAGAGACCCAGTACTTC

J gene: TRBJ1-2
D gene: TRBD1
clone size: .
V gene: TRBV28
CDR3 protein: CASSLHDRVRGYTF
CDR3 DNA: TGTGCCAGCAGTTTACACGACAGGGTCAGGGGCTACACCTTC

J gene: TRBJ2-7
D gene: .
clone size: .
V gene: TRBV2
CDR3 protein: CASRPHQGVEKAYEQYF
CDR3 DNA: TGTGCCAGCAGGCCACATCAAGGGGTAGAAAAAGCCTACGAGCAGTACTTC

J gene: TRBJ1-1
D gene: .
clone size: .
V gene: TRBV5-1
CDR3 protein: CASSLGGGTMNTEAFF
CDR3 DNA: TGCGCCAGCAGCTTGGGTGGGGGGACCATGAACACTGAAGCTTTCTTT

J gene: TRBJ2-3
D gene: TRBD2
clone size: .
V gene: TRBV7-9
CDR3 protein: CASSARSGSGADTQYF
CDR3 DNA: TGTGCCAGCAGCGCCCGTAGCGGGAGTGGGGCAGATACGCAGTATTTT

J gene: TRBJ1-2
D gene: .
clone size: .
V gene: TRBV27
CDR3 protein: CASSLGGASYGYTF
CDR3 DNA: TGTGCCAGCAGTTTAGGGGGGGCGAGCTATGGCTACACCTTC

J gene: TRBJ2-4
D gene: TRBD2
clone size: few
V gene: TRBV7-3
CDR3 protein: CASSNGRGGNNIQYF
CDR3 DNA: TGTGCCAGCAGCAACGGGAGGGGAGGAAATAACATTCAGTACTTC

J gene: TRBJ2-2
D gene: TRBD2
clone size: once
V gene: TRBV19
CDR3 protein: CASTDRAGEAGELFF
CDR3 DNA: TGTGCCAGTACCGACCGAGCGGGAGAGGCCGGGGAGCTGTTTTTT

J gene: TRBJ2-3
D gene: TRBD1
clone size: .
V gene: TRBV5-1
CDR3 protein: CASSPGGTGGADTQYF
CDR3 DNA: TGCGCCAGCAGCCCGGGAGGGACAGGGGGCGCAGATACGCAGTATTTT

J gene: TRBJ2-2
D gene: TRBD1
clone size: .
V gene: TRBV9
CDR3 protein: CASSPQPGGTGELFF
CDR3 DNA: TGTGCCAGCAGCCCCCAGCCAGGGGGCACCGGGGAGCTGTTTTTT

J gene: TRBJ1-1
D gene: .
clone size: .
V gene: TRBV5-1
CDR3 protein: CASSSEGTEAFF
CDR3 DNA: TGCGCCAGCAGCTCGGAGGGCACTGAAGCTTTCTTT

J gene: TRBJ2-5
D gene: TRBD2
clone size: .
V gene: TRBV9
CDR3 protein: CASSQQPTGTRQETQYF
CDR3 DNA: TGTGCCAGCAGCCAGCAGCCGACCGGGACTAGACAAGAGACCCAGTACTTC